This paragraph covers one T cell receptor beta chain sequence. As yet, its antigen is unknown. As every portion of the isolated RNA was reverse transcribed, the sequencing read expressed TCRB transcripts. TCRdb's copy holds only in-frame clones and misses some; the assay was immunoSEQ multiplex PCR. The data show approximately 50,000 clones, just under 65% seen once. The record originates from a study of beta chain features in type 1 diabetes. CDR3 size: 13 residues. V lost 6 bases, J lost 5 bases, and 11 bases lay in between. Germline values: CDR1 SEHNR, CDR2 FQNEAQ (reference sequence). General observations from the study: TCRB CDR3s were moderately but significantly shorter in Type 1 diabetes patients in all four CD4+ subsets. Type 1 diabetes patients had fewer VDJ junction insertions and more deletions. Researchers cautioned that cDNA sequencing could over-represent cells with high TCR expression.

This TCR came from a woman aged 25 to 39 with type 1 diabetes. The chain couples TRBV7-9 to TRBJ1-5; D may be TRBD1 (5 bases). Sequenced input: stem cell memory CD4+ T cells from blood. The CDR3 DNA sequence: TGTGCCAGCAGTCCACCGGGGGATCAGCCCCAGCATTTT. Amino acids: CASSPPGDQPQHF.